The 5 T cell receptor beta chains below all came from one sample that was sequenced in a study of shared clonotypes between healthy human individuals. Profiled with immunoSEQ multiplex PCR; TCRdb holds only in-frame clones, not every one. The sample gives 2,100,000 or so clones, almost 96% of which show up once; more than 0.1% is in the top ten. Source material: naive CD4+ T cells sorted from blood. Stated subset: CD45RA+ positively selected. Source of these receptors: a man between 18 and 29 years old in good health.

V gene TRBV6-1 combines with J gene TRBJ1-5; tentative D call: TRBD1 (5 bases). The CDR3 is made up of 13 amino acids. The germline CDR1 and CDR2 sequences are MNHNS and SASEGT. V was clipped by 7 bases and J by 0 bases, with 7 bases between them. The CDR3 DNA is TGTGCCAGCAAACAGGATAGCAATCAGCCCCAGCATTTT. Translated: CASKQDSNQPQHF.

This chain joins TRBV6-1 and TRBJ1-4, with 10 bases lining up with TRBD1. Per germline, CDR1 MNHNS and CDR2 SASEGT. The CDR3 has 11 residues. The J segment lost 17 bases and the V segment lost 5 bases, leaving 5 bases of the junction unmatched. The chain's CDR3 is CASSTGTGDFF. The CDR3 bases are TGTGCCAGCAGTACCGGGACAGGGGATTTTTTT.

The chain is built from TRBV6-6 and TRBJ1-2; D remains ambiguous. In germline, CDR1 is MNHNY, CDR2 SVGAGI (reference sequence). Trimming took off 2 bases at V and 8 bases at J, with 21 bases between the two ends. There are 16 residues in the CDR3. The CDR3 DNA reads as TGTGCCAGCAGTTACATCCCCTTCCAGTCCGAGGACGGCTACACCTTC. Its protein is CASSYIPFQSEDGYTF.

CDR3 amino acids: CASSQGSYNSPLHF. For the CDR3, the DNA is TGTGCCAGCAGTCAGGGATCCTATAATTCACCCCTCCACTTT. This chain joins TRBV5-6 and TRBJ1-6, with D perhaps matching TRBD1 (5 bases). The CDR3 runs 14 residues. Trimming left V 5 bases short and J 1 base short, with 7 bases between. Germline V gene data show CDR1 as SGHDT and CDR2 as YYEEEE.

CDR3 nucleotides: TGTGCCACCAGCAGAGGTGGCTTAGGGGACGAGCAGTACTTC. Its protein is CATSRGGLGDEQYF. The chain joins TRBV15 to TRBJ2-7, with D maybe TRBD1 (5 bases). The germline V and J ends were trimmed by 1 base and 5 bases, with 12 bases remaining between them. The CDR3 is 14 amino acids. Looked up from germline, CDR1 is LNHNV and CDR2 is YYDKDF (reference sequence).